This TCR beta chain was identified during a study of shared clonotypes between healthy human individuals. This CDR3 spans 14 amino acids. Germline CDR1 and CDR2: SGHNT and YENEEA. The trim removed 3 bases at V and 1 base at J, leaving 2 bases unmatched. Some clones are missing from TCRdb's copy, which holds only in-frame ones; the method was immunoSEQ multiplex PCR. The sample comprises some 2 million clones, 85% to 95% of which are singletons, and approximately 0.13% rests with the top ten. This clonotype originated in a man younger than 30 in good health. Input material: naive CD4+ T cells sorted from blood. Subset described: CD45RA+ positively selected. The J gene is TRBJ2-5, the V gene TRBV11-3, with TRBD1 identical over 7 bases. The DNA of the CDR3 is TGTGCCAGCAGCTTTACAGGGGCCCAAGAGACCCAGTACTTC. Its protein is CASSFTGAQETQYF.